One T cell receptor beta chain is described in this entry. The antigen remains unidentified. This CDR3 contains 16 residues. V gave up 1 base and J gave up 3 bases; unmatched junction bases: 5. Germline V gene sequence: CDR1 MNHEY, CDR2 SMNVEV (reference sequence). The naive CD8 subset, CD45RO-negative cells positively selected for CCR7, excluded terminally differentiated effector memory CD45RA+ cells. The data belong to a study of shared clonotypes between healthy human individuals. On the study more broadly: Donors, aged 18 to 49, were a couple of women and three men.

Replicate PCRs for sorted subsets used about 200 ng DNA; this equaled 25,000 to 30,000 T cell genomes. Method: immunoSEQ multiplex PCR; TCRdb's copy keeps in-frame clones and lacks some. The sample shows about 2.1 million clones, around 93% of them seen only once. Notes on the study in general: Richness estimates generally favored naive over memory subsets.

The chain recombines TRBV27 with TRBJ2-1; the match to TRBD2 covers 8 bases. The sample consisted of naive CD8+ T cells from PBMCs. The TCR comes from a man aged 18 to 35 in good health. Some clones in this sample may be carry-over from other donors' samples. As DNA, the CDR3 is TGTGCCAGCAGTTTATTCGCGGGAGGCTTCTACAATGAGCAGTTCTTC. Its protein is CASSLFAGGFYNEQFF.